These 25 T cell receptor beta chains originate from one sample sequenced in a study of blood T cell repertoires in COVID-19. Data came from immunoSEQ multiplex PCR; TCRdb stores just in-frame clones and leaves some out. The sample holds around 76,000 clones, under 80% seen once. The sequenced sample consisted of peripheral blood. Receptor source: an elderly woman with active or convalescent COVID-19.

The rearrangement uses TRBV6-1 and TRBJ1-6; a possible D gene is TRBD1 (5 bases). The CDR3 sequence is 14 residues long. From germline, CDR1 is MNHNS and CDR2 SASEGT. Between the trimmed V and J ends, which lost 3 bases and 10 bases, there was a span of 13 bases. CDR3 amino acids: CASSEGGDLSPLHF. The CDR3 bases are TGTGCCAGCAGTGAGGGAGGGGACTTATCACCCCTCCACTTT.

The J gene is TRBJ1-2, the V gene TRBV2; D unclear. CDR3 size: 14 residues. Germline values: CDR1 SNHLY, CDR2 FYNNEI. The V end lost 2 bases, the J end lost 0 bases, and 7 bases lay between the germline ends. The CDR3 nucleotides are TGTGCCAGCAGTGAACATCCTACTAACTATGGCTACACCTTC. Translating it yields CASSEHPTNYGYTF.

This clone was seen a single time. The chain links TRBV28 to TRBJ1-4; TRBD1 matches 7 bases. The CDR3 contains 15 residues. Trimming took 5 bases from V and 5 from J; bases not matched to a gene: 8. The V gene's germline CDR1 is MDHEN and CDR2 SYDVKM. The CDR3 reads CASSLSGTANEKLFF. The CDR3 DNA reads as TGTGCCAGCAGTCTATCCGGGACAGCGAATGAAAAACTGTTTTTT.

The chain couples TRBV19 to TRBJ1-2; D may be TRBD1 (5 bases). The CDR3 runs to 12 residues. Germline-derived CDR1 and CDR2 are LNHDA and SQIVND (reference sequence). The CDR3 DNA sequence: TGTGTCGCTGGGGGGGGATTCTATGGCTACACCTTC. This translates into CVAGGGFYGYTF.

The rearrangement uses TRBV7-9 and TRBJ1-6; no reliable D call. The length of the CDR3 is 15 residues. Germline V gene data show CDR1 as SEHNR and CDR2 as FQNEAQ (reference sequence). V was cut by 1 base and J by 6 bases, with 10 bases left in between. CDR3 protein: CASSLGAVFNSPLHF. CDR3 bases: TGTGCCAGCAGCTTAGGGGCAGTCTTTAATTCACCCCTCCACTTT.

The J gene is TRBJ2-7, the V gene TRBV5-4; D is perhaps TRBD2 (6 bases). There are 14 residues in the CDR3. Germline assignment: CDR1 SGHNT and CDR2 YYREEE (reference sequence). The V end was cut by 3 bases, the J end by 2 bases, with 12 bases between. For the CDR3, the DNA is TGTGCCAGCAGCTCCACCGGGAGTCCCTACGAGCAGTACTTC. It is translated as CASSSTGSPYEQYF.

The CDR3 DNA follows: TGTGCCAGCAGCTTAGCGGCTAGCGGGGGATGGTCCTACGAGCAGTACTTC. This encodes CASSLAASGGWSYEQYF. The chain has TRBV7-2 and TRBJ2-7; 10 bases line up with TRBD2. CDR1 and CDR2 from the germline V gene are SGHTA and FQGNSA. The V and J ends lost 0 bases and 1 base, in that order; junction bases with no gene match: 6. This CDR3 spans 17 amino acids.

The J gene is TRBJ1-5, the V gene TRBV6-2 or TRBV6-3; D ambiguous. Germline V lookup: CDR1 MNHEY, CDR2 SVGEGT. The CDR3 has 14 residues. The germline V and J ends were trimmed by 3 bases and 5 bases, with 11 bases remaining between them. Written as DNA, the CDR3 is TGTGCCAGCAGTTATAGGCGGGGTTATCAGCCCCAGCATTTT. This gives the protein CASSYRRGYQPQHF.

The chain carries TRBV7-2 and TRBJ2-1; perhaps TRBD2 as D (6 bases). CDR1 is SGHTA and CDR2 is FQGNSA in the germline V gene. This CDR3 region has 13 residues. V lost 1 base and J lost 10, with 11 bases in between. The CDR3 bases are TGTGCCAGCAGCTTAGGGCTAGCGCAAGAGCAGTTCTTC. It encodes CASSLGLAQEQFF.

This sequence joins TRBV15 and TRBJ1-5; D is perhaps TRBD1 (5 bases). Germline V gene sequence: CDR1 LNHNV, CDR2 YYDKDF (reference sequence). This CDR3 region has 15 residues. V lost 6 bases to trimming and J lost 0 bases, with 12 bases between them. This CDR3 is CATSLDRNSNQPQHF. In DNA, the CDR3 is TGTGCCACCAGTCTCGACAGAAATAGCAATCAGCCCCAGCATTTT.

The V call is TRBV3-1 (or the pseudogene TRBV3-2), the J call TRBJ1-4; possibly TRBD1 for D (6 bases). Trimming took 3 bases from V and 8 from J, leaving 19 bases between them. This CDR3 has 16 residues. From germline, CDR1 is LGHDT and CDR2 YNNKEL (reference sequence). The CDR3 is CASSHATTGGKEKLFF. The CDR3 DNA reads TGTGCCAGCAGCCATGCCACGACTGGGGGCAAGGAAAAACTGTTTTTT.

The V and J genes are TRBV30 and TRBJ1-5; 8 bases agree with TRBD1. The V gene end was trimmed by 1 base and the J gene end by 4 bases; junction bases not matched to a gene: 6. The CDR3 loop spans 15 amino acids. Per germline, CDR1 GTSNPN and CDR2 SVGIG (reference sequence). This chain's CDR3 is CAWSGDRGRNQPQHF. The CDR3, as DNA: TGTGCCTGGAGTGGCGACAGGGGCCGAAATCAGCCCCAGCATTTT.

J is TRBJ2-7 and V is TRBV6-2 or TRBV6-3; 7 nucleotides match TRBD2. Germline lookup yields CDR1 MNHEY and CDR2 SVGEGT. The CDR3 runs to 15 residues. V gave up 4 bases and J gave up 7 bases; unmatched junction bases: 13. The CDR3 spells CASSSTLAPSTEQYF. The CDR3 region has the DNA TGTGCCAGCAGTTCCACACTAGCGCCGAGCACGGAGCAGTACTTC.

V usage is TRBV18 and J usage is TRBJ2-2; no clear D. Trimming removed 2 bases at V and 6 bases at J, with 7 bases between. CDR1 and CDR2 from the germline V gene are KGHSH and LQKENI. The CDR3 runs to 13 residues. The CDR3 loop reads CASSPYQAGELFF. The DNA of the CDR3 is TGTGCCAGCTCACCATACCAGGCCGGGGAGCTGTTTTTT. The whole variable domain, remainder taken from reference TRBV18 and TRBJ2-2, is NAGVMQNPRHLVRRRGQEARLRCSPMKGHSHVYWYRQLPEEGLKFMVYLQKENIIDESGMPKERFSAEFPKEGPSILRIQQVVRGDSAAYFCASSPYQAGELFFGEGSRLTVL.

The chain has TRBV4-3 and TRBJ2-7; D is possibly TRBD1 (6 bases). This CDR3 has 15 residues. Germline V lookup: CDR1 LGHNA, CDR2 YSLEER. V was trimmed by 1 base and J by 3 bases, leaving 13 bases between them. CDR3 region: CASSQGLGQIYEQYF. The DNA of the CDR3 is TGCGCCAGCAGCCAAGGTCTCGGACAGATCTACGAGCAGTACTTC.

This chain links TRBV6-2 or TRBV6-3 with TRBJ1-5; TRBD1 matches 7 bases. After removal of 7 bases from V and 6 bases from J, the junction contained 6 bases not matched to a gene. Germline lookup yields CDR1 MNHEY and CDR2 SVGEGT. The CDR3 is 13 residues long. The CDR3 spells CASTPGGGQPQHF. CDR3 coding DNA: TGTGCCAGCACCCCAGGGGGGGGTCAGCCCCAGCATTTT.

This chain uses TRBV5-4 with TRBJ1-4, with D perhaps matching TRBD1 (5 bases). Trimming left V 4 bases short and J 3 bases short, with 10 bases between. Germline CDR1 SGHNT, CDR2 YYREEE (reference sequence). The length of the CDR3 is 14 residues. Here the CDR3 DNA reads TGTGCCAGCAGCATACCAGGGCCTAATGAAAAACTGTTTTTT. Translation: CASSIPGPNEKLFF.

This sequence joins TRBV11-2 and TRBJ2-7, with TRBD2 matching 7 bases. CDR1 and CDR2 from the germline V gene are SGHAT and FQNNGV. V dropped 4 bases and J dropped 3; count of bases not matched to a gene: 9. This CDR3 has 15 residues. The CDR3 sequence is CASSSAGSPFYEQYF. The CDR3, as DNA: TGTGCCAGCAGCTCAGCGGGGAGCCCCTTCTACGAGCAGTACTTC.

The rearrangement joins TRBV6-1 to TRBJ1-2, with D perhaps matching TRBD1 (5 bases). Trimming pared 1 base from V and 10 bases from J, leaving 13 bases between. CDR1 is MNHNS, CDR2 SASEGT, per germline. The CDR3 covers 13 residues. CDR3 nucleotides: TGTGCCAGCAGTGAAGACCGACAGAGCACCTACACCTTC. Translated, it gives CASSEDRQSTYTF.

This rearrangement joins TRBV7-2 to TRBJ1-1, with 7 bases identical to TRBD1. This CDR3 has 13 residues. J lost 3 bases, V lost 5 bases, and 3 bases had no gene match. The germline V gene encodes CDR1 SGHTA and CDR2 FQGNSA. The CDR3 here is CASSRDRDTEAFF. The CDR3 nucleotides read TGTGCCAGCAGCCGAGACAGGGACACTGAAGCTTTCTTT. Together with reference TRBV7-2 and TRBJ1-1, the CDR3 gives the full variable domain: GAGVSQSPSNKVTEKGKDVELRCDPISGHTALYWYRQSLGQGLEFLIYFQGNSAPDKSGLPSDRFSAERTGGSVSTLTIQRTQQEDSAVYLCASSRDRDTEAFFGQGTRLTVV.

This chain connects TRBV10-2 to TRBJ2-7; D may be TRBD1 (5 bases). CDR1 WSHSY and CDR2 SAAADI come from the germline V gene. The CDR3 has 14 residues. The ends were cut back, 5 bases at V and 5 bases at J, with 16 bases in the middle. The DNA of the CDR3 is TGCGCCAGCAGTTTAGGACAAGGCTTTAACGAGCAGTACTTC. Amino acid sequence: CASSLGQGFNEQYF.

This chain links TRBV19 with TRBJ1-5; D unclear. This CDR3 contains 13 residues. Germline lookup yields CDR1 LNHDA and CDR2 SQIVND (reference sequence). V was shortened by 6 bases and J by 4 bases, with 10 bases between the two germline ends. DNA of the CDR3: TGTGCCAGTAGCCCCCGCGGGAATCAGCCCCAGCATTTT. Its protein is CASSPRGNQPQHF.

The CDR3 region is CATSRDSGGPGETQYF. The CDR3 DNA reads as TGTGCCACCAGCAGAGATAGCGGGGGGCCAGGGGAGACCCAGTACTTC. The rearrangement joins TRBV15 to TRBJ2-5, with 10 bases identical to TRBD2. The CDR3 sequence is 16 residues long. Germline assignment: CDR1 LNHNV and CDR2 YYDKDF (reference sequence). V shed 0 bases, J shed 5 bases, and the junction held 6 bases outside the gene matches.

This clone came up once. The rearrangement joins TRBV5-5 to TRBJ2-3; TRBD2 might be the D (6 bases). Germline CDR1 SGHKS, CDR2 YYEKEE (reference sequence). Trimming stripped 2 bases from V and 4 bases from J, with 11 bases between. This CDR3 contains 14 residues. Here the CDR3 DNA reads TGTGCCAGCAGCTTAAACACGGGGGCAGATACGCAGTATTTT. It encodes CASSLNTGADTQYF.

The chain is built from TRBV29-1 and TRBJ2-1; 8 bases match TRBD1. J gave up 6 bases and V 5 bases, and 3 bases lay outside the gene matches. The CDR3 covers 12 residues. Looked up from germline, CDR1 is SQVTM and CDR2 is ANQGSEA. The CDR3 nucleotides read TGCAGCGTTAGACAGGGGTTCAATGAGCAGTTCTTC. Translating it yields CSVRQGFNEQFF.